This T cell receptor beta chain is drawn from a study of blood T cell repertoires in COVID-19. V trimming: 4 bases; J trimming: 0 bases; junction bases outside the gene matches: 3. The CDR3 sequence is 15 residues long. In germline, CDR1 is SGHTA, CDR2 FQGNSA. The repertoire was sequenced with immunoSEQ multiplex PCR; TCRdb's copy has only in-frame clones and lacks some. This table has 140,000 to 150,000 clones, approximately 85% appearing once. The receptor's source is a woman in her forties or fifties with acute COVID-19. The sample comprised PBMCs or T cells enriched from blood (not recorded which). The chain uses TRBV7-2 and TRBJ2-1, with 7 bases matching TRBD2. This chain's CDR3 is CASSYLADSYNEQFF. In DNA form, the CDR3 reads TGTGCCAGCAGCTATCTAGCGGACTCCTACAATGAGCAGTTCTTC.